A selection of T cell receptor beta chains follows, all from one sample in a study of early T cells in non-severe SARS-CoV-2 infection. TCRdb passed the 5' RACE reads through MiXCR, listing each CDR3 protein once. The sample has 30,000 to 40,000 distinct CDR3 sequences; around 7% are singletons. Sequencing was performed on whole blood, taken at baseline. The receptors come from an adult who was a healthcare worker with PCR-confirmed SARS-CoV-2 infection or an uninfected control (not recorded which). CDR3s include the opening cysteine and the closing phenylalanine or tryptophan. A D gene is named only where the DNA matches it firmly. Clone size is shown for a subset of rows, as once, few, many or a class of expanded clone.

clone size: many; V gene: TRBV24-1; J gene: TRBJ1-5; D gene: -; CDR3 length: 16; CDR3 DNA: TGTGCCACCAGTGGGGCCGGGAGTCCTAGCAATCAGCCCCAGCATTTT; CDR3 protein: CATSGAGSPSNQPQHF
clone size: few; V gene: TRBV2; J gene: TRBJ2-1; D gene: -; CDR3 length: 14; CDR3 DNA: TGTGCCAGCAGGGAAACCTACAGGGCGGGTGAGCAGTTCTTC; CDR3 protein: CASRETYRAGEQFF
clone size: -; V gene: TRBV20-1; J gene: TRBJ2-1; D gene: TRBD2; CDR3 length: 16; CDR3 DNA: TGCAGTGCTAAAAAGTTAGCGGGAGCGTTACTGAATGAGCAGTTCTTC; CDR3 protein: CSAKKLAGALLNEQFF
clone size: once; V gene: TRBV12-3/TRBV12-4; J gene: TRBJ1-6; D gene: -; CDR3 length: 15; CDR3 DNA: TGTGCCAGCAGTCCCAGGACCGGGTATAATTCACCCCTCCACTTT; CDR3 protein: CASSPRTGYNSPLHF
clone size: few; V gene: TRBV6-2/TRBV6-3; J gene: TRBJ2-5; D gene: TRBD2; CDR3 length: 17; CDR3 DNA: TGTGCCAGCAGTTACTCGCGTCTAGGACTAGGTCGGGAGACCCAGTACTTC; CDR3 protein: CASSYSRLGLGRETQYF
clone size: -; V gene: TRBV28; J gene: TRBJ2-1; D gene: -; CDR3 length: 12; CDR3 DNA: TGTGCCAGCAGTTTATGGAAGAATGAGCAGTTCTTC; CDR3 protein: CASSLWKNEQFF
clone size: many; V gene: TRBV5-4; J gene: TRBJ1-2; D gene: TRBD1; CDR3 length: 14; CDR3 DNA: TGTGCCAGCAGCTCCGGACAGGGGGCGGCTGGCTACACCTTC; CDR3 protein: CASSSGQGAAGYTF
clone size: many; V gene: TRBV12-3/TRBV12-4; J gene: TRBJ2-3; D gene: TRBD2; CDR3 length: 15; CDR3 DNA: TGTGCCAGCAGTTTATCGACTAGCGGCACAGATACGCAGTATTTT; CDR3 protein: CASSLSTSGTDTQYF
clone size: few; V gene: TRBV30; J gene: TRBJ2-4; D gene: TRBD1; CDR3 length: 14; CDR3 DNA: TGTGCCTGGAGTGCAGGGACAGGGGGGATCATTCAGTACTTC; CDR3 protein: CAWSAGTGGIIQYF
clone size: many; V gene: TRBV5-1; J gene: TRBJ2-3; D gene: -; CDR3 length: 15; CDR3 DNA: TGCGCCAGCAGCTTGGTGGGCAGTACCACAGATACGCAGTATTTT; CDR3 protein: CASSLVGSTTDTQYF
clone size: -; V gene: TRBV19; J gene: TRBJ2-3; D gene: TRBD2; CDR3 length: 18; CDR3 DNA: TGTGCCAGTAGAAACACCGGGGGAGTAGCGGGAGGGCCTGGTACGCAGTATTTT; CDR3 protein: CASRNTGGVAGGPGTQYF
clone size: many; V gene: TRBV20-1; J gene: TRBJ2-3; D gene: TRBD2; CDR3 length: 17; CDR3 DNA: TGCAGTGCTAGAGAGCCTGTACTAGCGGCGGACCCAGATACGCAGTATTTT; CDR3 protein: CSAREPVLAADPDTQYF
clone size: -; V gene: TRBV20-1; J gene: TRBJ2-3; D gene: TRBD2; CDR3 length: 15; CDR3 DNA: TGCAGTGCTAGAGTTCATAGCGGGAGTCGGAATACGCAGTATTTT; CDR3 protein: CSARVHSGSRNTQYF
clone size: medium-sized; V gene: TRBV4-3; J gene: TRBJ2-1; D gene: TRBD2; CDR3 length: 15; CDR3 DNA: TGCGCCAGCAGTTGGACTAGCGGGAGGGGGAATGAGCAGTTCTTC; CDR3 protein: CASSWTSGRGNEQFF
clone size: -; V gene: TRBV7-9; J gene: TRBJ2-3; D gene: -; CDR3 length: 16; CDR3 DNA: TGTGCCAGCAGCTTATACGGGGAACAGAGCACAGATACGCAGTATTTT; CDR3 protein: CASSLYGEQSTDTQYF